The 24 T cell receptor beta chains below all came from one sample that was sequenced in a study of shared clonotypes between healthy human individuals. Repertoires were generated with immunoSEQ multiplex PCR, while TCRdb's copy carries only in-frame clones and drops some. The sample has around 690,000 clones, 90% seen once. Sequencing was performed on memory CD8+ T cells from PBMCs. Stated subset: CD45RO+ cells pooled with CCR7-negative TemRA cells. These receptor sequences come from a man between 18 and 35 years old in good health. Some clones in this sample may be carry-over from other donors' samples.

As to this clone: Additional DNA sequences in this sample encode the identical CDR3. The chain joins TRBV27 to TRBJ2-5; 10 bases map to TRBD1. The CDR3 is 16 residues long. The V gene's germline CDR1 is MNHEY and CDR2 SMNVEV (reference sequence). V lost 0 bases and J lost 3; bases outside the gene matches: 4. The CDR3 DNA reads TGTGCCAGCAGTTTATCGGCCGGGACAGGGGAAGAGACCCAGTACTTC. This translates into CASSLSAGTGEETQYF.

Here the CDR3 reads CASSSINTGTSATDTQYF. The CDR3 DNA follows: TGTGCCAGCAGCTCCATAAACACAGGGACTAGCGCCACAGATACGCAGTATTTT. This chain joins TRBV11-2 and TRBJ2-3, with 10 bases matching TRBD2. With 4 bases clipped from V and 2 bases from J, the junction kept 12 bases outside the gene matches. This CDR3 spans 18 amino acids. Germline lookup yields CDR1 SGHAT and CDR2 FQNNGV.

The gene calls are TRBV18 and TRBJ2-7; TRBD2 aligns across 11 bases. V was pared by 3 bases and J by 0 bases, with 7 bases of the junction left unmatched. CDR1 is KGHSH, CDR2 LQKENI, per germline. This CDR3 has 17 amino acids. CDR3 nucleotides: TGTGCCAGCTCACCCTCCGGACTAGCGGGCTCCTCCTACGAGCAGTACTTC. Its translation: CASSPSGLAGSSYEQYF.

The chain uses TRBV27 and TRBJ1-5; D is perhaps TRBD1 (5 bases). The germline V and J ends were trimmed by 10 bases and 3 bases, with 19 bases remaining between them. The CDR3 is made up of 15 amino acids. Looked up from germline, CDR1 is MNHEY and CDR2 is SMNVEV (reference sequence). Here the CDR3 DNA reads TGTGCCACCCGATCGGGGGGACCCTTCAATCAGCCCCAGCATTTT. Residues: CATRSGGPFNQPQHF.

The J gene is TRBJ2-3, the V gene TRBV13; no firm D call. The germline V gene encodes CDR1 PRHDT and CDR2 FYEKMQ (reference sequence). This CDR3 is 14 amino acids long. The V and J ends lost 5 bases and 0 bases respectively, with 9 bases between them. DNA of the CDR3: TGTGCCAGCAGCCCCGGCGACAGCACAGATACGCAGTATTTT. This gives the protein CASSPGDSTDTQYF.

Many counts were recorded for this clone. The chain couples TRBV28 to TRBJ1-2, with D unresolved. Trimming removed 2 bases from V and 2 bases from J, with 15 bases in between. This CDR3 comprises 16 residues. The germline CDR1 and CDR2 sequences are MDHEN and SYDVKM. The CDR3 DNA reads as TGTGCCAGCAGTTTAAGGGCGGAGAATCTCAACTATGGCTACACCTTC. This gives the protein CASSLRAENLNYGYTF.

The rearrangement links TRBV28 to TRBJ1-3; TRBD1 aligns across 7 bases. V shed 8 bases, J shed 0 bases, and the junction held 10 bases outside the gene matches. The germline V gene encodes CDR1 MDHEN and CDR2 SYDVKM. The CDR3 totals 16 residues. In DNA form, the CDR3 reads TGTGCCAGCCACGAACAGGGGAGGATCTCTGGAAACACCATATATTTT. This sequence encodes CASHEQGRISGNTIYF.

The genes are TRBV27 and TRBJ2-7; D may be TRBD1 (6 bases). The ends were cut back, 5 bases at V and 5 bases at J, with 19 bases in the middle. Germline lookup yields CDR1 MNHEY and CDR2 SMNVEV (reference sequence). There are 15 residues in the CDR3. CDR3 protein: CASSTGSTGFNEQYF. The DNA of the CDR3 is TGTGCCAGCAGTACCGGCTCGACAGGCTTCAACGAGCAGTACTTC.

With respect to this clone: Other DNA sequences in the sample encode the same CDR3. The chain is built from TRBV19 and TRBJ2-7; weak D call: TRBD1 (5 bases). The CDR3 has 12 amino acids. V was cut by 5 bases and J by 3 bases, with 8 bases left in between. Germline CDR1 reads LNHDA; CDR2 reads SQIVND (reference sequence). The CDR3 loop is CASSGAGYEQYF. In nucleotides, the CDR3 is TGTGCCAGTAGTGGGGCTGGCTACGAGCAGTACTTC.

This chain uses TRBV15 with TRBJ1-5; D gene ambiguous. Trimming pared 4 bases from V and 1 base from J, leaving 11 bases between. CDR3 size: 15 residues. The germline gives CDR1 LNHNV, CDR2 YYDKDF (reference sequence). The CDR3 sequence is CATSTKDHSNQPQHF. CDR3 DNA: TGTGCCACCAGCACTAAGGACCACAGCAATCAGCCCCAGCATTTT.

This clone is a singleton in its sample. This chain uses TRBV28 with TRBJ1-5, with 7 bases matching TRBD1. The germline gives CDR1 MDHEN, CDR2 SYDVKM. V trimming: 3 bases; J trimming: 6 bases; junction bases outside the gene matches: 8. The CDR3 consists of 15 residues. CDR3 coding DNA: TGTGCCAGCAGTTTTAATGGACAGGCTGCTCAGCCCCAGCATTTT. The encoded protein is CASSFNGQAAQPQHF.

The CDR3 sequence is CATSKETGAGYGYTF. In DNA form, the CDR3 reads TGTGCCACCAGCAAGGAGACAGGGGCAGGCTATGGCTACACCTTC. J is TRBJ1-2 and V is TRBV15; 8 positions agree with TRBD1. J was trimmed by 4 bases and V by 4 bases; bases with no gene match: 8. The CDR3 consists of 15 residues. From germline, CDR1 is LNHNV and CDR2 YYDKDF (reference sequence). Combining the CDR3 with reference TRBV15 and TRBJ1-2 gives the whole variable domain DAMVIQNPRYQVTQFGKPVTLSCSQTLNHNVMYWYQQKSSQAPKLLFHYYDKDFNNEADTPDNFQSRRPNTSFCFLDIRSPGLGDTAMYLCATSKETGAGYGYTFGSGTRLTVV.

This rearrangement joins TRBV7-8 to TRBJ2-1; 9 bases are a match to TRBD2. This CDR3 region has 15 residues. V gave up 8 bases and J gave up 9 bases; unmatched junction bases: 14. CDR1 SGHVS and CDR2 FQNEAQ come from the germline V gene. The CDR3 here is CASGALAGLTGEQFF. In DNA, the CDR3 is TGTGCCAGCGGGGCCCTAGCGGGACTTACGGGTGAGCAGTTCTTC.

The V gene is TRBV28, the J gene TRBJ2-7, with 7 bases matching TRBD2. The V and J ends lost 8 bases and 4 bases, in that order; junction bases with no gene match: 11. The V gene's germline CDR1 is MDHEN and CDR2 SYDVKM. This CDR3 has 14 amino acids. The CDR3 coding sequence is TGTGCCAGCCGTGGGTCTAGCGGATCTTACGAGCAGTACTTC. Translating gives CASRGSSGSYEQYF. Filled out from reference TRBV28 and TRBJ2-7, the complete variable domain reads DVKVTQSSRYLVKRTGEKVFLECVQDMDHENMFWYRQDPGLGLRLIYFSYDVKMKEKGDIPEGYSVSREKKERFSLILESASTNQTSMYLCASRGSSGSYEQYFGPGTRLTVT.

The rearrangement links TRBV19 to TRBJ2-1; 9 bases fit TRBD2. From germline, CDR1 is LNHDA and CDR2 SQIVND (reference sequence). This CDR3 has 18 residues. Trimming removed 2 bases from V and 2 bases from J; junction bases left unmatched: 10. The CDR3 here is CASSIKVRGGGAYNEQFF. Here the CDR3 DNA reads TGTGCCAGTAGTATAAAGGTGAGAGGCGGGGGGGCCTACAATGAGCAGTTCTTC. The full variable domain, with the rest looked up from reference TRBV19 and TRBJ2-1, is DGGITQSPKYLFRKEGQNVTLSCEQNLNHDAMYWYRQDPGQGLRLIYYSQIVNDFQKGDIAEGYSVSREKKESFPLTVTSAQKNPTAFYLCASSIKVRGGGAYNEQFFGPGTRLTVL.

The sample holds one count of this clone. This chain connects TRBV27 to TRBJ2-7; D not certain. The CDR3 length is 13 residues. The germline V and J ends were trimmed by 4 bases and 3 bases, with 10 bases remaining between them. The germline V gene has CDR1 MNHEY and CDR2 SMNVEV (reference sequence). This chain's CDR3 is CASSWGRLYEQYF. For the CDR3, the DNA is TGTGCCAGCAGTTGGGGTAGGCTCTACGAGCAGTACTTC.

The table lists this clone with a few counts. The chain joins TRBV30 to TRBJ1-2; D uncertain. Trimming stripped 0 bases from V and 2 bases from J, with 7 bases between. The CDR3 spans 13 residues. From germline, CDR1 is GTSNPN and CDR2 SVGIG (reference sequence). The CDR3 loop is CAWSVNSNYGYTF. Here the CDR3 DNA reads TGTGCCTGGAGTGTTAACTCCAACTATGGCTACACCTTC.

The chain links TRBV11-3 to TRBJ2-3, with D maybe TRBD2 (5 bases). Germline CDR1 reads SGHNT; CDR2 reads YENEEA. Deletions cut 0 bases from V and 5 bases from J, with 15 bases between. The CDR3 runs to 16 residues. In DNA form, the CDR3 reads TGTGCCAGCAGCTTAGAGATGGGTGTACGGGAAGATACGCAGTATTTT. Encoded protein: CASSLEMGVREDTQYF.

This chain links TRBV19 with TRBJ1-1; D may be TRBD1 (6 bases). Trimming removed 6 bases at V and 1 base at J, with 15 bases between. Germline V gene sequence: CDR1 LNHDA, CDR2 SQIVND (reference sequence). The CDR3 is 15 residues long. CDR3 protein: CASRLNRVKNTEAFF. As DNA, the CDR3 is TGTGCCAGTAGATTAAACAGGGTGAAGAACACTGAAGCTTTCTTT.

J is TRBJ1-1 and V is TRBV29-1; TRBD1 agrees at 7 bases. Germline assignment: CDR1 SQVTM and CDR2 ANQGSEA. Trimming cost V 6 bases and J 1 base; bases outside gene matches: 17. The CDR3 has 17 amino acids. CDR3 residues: CSVAGGQDLRANTEAFF. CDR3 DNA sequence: TGCAGCGTCGCCGGCGGACAGGATCTGAGGGCGAACACTGAAGCTTTCTTT.

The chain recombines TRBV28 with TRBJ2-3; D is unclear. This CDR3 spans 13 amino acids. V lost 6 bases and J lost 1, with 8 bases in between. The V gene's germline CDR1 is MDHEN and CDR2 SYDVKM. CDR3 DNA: TGTGCCAGCAGCCGCTCTGGCACAGATACGCAGTATTTT. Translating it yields CASSRSGTDTQYF.

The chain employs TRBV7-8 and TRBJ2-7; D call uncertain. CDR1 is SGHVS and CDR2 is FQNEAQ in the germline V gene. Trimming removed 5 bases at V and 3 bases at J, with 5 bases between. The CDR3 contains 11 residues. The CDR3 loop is CASSTYYEQYF. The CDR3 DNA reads TGTGCCAGCAGCACCTACTACGAGCAGTACTTC.

CDR3 amino acids: CASSLAPGQMNTEAFF. CDR3 sequence (DNA): TGTGCCAGCAGCTTAGCCCCGGGACAGATGAACACTGAAGCTTTCTTT. The chain employs TRBV7-6 and TRBJ1-1; TRBD1 agrees at 7 bases. This CDR3 spans 16 amino acids. Trimming removed 0 bases from V and 0 bases from J; junction bases left unmatched: 4. Germline V gene lookup returns CDR1 SGHVS and CDR2 FNYEAQ.

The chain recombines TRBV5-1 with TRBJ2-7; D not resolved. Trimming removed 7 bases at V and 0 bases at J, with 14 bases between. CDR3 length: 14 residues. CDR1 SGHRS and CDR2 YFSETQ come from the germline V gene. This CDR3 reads CASELRRPSYEQYF. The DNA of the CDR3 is TGCGCCAGCGAACTCCGAAGACCCTCCTACGAGCAGTACTTC.